The 6 T cell receptor beta chains given below trace back to one sample, sequenced in a study of spatial heterogeneity in lung cancer. Time point defined: sample taken at primary tumor resection. Researchers sequenced whole RNA taken from tumor, nontumor lung or frozen PBMC without sorting. TCRdb reprocessed the 5' RACE reads via MiXCR and lists one record per CDR3 protein. The sample has more than 65,000 distinct CDR3 sequences; 10% to 15% are singletons. Sequencing used PBMCs, obtained at surgery. The receptors derive from a male donor with early-stage non-small cell lung cancer.

This clonotype was observed at least ten times. The chain links TRBV11-2 to TRBJ2-1; unclear D gene. Deletions cut 5 bases from V and 4 bases from J, with 15 bases between. CDR1 SGHAT and CDR2 FQNNGV come from the germline V gene. The CDR3 extends over 15 amino acids. CDR3 sequence: CASSITGQNYNEQFF. The CDR3 DNA reads as TGTGCCAGCAGCATAACCGGGCAGAATTACAATGAGCAGTTCTTC.

The chain uses TRBV20-1 and TRBJ2-3, with TRBD2 identical over 11 bases. The CDR3 has 14 amino acids. CDR1 and CDR2 (germline): DFQATT, SNEGSKA (reference sequence). Trimming removed 5 bases from V and 2 bases from J; junction bases left unmatched: 3. CDR3 region: CSAPSGGNTDTQYF. The CDR3 region has the DNA TGCAGTGCTCCTAGCGGGGGGAACACAGATACGCAGTATTTT.

The chain couples TRBV20-1 to TRBJ2-5; D is undetermined. The CDR3 is 12 residues long. Per germline, CDR1 DFQATT and CDR2 SNEGSKA (reference sequence). V was cut by 7 bases and J by 5 bases, with 14 bases left in between. This CDR3 reads CSVQSGPETQYF. Written as DNA, the CDR3 is TGCAGTGTACAGTCTGGTCCGGAGACCCAGTACTTC.

Ten or more counts support this clonotype. This chain uses TRBV29-1 with TRBJ2-3; D is perhaps TRBD1 or TRBD2 (5 bases each). The CDR3 sequence is 12 residues long. Trimming removed 4 bases at V and 4 bases at J, with 9 bases between. Looked up from germline, CDR1 is SQVTM and CDR2 is ANQGSEA. CDR3 nucleotides: TGCAGCGTTGCGGGGCCCCCAGATACGCAGTATTTT. This codes for CSVAGPPDTQYF.

The J gene is TRBJ2-5, the V gene TRBV6-6; perhaps TRBD2 as D (7 bases). This CDR3 spans 13 amino acids. Deletions cut 2 bases from V and 4 bases from J, with 8 bases between. In germline, CDR1 is MNHNY, CDR2 SVGAGI (reference sequence). CDR3 sequence reads: CASSYRGGETQYF. In nucleotides, the CDR3 is TGTGCCAGCAGTTACAGGGGGGGAGAGACCCAGTACTTC.

This clonotype was counted ten times or more. V usage is TRBV10-3 and J usage is TRBJ1-5; D not certain. Trimming removed 4 bases from V and 0 bases from J, with 4 bases in between. CDR3 length: 13 amino acids. The germline CDR1 and CDR2 sequences are ENHRY and SYGVKD. CDR3 in amino acids: CAISGVSNQPQHF. The CDR3 DNA reads TGTGCCATCAGTGGAGTTAGCAATCAGCCCCAGCATTTT.